This T cell receptor beta chain was retrieved from a study of blood T cell repertoires in COVID-19. Across the whole study: Researchers got acute and convalescent COVID-19 samples from the United States, Italy and Spain. PBMCs, B-cell-depleted T cells, or T cells provided the cDNA or gDNA that made up the material.

In the original workflow: The authors estimated nucleated cell counts from reference gene primer amplification. Using immunoSEQ multiplex PCR, the repertoire was profiled, and TCRdb retains in-frame clones only, with some absent. The D gene and trimming were derived from the DNA, and the V and J assignments and clone size from that table. The repertoire holds approximately 150,000 clones, with around 90% as singletons. Germline V gene data show CDR1 as SNHLY and CDR2 as FYNNEI. V was trimmed by 8 bases and J by 2 bases, leaving 12 bases between them. CDR3 length: 13 amino acids. Seattle researchers signed up patients amid active infection and tracked them longitudinally.

The chain uses TRBV2 and TRBJ1-1; possibly TRBD1 for D (6 bases). The sample was peripheral blood. The clonotype was recovered from a man in his late teens or twenties with COVID-19, enrolled during active disease. CDR3 in DNA: TGTGCCAGCGGGAGACAGGCCAACACTGAAGCTTTCTTT. Translated: CASGRQANTEAFF.